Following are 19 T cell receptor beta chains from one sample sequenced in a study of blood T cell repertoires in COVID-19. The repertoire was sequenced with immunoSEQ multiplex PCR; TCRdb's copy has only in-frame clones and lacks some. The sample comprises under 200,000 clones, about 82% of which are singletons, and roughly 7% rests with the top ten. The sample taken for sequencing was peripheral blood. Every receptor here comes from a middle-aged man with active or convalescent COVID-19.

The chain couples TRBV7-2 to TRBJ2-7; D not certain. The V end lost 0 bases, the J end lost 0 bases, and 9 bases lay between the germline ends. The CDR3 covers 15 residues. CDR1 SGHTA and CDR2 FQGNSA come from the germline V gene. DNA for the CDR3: TGTGCCAGCAGCTTAGCATCGCGGAGCTCCTACGAGCAGTACTTC. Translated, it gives CASSLASRSSYEQYF.

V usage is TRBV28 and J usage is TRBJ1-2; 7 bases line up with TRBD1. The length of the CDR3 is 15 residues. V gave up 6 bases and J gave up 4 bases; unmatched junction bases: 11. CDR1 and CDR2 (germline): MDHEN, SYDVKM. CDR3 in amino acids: CASRATGQQFYGYTF. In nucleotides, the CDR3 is TGTGCCAGCAGGGCTACGGGACAGCAGTTCTATGGCTACACCTTC.

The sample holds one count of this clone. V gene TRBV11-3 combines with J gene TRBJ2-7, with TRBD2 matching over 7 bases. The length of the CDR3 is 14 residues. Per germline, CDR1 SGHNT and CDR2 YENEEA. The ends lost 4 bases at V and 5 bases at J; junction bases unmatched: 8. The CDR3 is CASSWLAGAHEQYF. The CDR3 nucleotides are TGTGCCAGCAGCTGGTTGGCGGGAGCACACGAGCAGTACTTC.

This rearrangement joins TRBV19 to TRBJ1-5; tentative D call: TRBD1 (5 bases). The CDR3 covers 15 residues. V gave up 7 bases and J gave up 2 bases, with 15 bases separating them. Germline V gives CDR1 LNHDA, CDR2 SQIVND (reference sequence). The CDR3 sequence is CASTPRAGGNQPQHF. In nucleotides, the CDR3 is TGTGCCAGTACCCCCCGAGCGGGGGGCAATCAGCCCCAGCATTTT.

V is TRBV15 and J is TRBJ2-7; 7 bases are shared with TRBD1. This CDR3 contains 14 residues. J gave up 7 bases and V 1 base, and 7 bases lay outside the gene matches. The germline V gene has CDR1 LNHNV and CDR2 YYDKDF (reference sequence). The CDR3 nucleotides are TGTGCCACCAGCAGAGGGGACAGTCTGAGGGAGCAGTACTTC. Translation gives CATSRGDSLREQYF.

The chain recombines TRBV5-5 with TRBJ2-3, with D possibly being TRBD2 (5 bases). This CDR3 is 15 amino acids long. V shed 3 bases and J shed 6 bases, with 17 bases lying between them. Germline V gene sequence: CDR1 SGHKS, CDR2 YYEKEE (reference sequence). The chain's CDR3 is CASSSQPSGIDTQYF. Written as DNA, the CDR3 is TGTGCCAGCAGCTCACAACCTTCGGGAATCGATACGCAGTATTTT.

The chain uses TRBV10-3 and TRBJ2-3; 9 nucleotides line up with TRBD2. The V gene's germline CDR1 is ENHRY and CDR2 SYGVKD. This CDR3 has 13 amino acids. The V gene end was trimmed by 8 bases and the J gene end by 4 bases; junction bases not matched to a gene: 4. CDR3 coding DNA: TGTGCCATCGCTAGCGGGGATGCAGATACGCAGTATTTT. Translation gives CAIASGDADTQYF.

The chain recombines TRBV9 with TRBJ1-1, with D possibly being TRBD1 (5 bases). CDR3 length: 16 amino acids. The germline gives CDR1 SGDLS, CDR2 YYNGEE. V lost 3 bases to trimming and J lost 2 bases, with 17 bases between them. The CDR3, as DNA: TGTGCCAGCAGCGGCCCGACAGCTCCCCAAAACACTGAAGCTTTCTTT. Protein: CASSGPTAPQNTEAFF.

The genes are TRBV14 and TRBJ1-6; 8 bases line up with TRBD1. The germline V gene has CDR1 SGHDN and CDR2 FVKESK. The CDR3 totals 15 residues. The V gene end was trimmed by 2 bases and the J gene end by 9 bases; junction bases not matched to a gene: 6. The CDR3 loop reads CASSQNQGAGSPLHF. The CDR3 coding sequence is TGTGCCAGCAGCCAAAATCAGGGGGCTGGTTCACCCCTCCACTTT.

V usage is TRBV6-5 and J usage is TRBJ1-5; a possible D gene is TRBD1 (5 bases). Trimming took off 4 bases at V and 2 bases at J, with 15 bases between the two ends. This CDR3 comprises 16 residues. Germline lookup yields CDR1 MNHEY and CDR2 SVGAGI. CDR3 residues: CASSSQGKIGNQPQHF. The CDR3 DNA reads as TGTGCCAGCAGTTCTCAGGGAAAAATAGGCAATCAGCCCCAGCATTTT.

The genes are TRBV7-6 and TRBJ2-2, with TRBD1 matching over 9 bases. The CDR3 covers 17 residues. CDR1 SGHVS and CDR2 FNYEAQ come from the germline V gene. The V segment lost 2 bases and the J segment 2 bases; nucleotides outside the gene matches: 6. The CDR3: CASSLLGQGRNTGELFF. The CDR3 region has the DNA TGTGCCAGCAGCTTACTGGGACAGGGAAGAAACACCGGGGAGCTGTTTTTT. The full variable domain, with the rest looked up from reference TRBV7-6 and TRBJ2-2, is GAGVSQSPRYKVTKRGQDVALRCDPISGHVSLYWYRQALGQGPEFLTYFNYEAQQDKSGLPNDRFSAERPEGSISTLTIQRTEQRDSAMYRCASSLLGQGRNTGELFFGEGSRLTVL.

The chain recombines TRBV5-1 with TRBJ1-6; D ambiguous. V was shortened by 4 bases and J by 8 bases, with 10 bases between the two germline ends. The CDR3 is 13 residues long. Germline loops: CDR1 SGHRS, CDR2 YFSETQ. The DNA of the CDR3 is TGCGCCAGCAGCGACGAGGGATATTCACCCCTCCACTTT. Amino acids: CASSDEGYSPLHF.

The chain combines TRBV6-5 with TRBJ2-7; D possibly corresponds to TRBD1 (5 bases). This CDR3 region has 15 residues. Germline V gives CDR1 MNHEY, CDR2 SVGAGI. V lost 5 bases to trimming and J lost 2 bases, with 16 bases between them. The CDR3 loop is CASSQYRSSTYEQYF. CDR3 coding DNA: TGTGCCAGCAGTCAATACAGGAGTAGCACCTACGAGCAGTACTTC.

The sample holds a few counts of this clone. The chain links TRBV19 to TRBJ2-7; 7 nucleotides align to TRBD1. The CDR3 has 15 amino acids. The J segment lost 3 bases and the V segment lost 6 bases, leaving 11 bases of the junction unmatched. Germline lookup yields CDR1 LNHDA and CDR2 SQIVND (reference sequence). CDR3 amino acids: CASSGDSGTDYEQYF. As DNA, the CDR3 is TGTGCCAGTAGCGGAGACTCCGGGACAGACTACGAGCAGTACTTC.

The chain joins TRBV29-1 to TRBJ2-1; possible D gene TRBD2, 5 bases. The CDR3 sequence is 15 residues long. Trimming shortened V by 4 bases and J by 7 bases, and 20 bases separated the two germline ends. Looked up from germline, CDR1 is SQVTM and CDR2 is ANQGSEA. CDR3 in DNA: TGCAGCGTTGGCCCGCTACTAGTGATGGAGAATGAGCAGTTCTTC. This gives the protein CSVGPLLVMENEQFF.

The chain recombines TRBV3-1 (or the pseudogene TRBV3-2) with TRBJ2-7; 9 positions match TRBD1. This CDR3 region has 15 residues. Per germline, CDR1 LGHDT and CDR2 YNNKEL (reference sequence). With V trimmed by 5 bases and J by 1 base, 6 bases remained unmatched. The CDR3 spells CASSGRDRASYEQYF. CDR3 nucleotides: TGTGCCAGCAGCGGCCGGGACAGGGCGTCCTACGAGCAGTACTTC.

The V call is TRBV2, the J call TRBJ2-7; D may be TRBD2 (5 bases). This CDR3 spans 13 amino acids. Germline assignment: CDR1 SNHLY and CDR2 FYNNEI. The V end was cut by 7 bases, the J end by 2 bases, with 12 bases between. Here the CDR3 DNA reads TGTGCCAGCACTTCGAGGGCCCCCTACGAGCAGTACTTC. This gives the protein CASTSRAPYEQYF.

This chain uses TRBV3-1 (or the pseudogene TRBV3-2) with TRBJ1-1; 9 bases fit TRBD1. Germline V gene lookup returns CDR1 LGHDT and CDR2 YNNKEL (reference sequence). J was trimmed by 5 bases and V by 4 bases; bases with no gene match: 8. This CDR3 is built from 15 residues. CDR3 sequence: CASSRWGQGKTEAFF. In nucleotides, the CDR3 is TGTGCCAGCAGCCGATGGGGACAGGGAAAAACTGAAGCTTTCTTT.

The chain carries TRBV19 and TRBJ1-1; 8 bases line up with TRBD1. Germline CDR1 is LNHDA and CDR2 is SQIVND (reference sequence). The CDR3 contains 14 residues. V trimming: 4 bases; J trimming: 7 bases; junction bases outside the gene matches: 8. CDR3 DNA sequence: TGTGCCAGTAGTACCCTGGACAGGGAAGGTGAAGCTTTCTTT. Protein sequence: CASSTLDREGEAFF.